This entry lists 10 T cell receptor beta chains sequenced from one sample in a study of blood T cell repertoires in COVID-19. Profiled with immunoSEQ multiplex PCR; TCRdb holds only in-frame clones, not every one. Among about 89,000 clones, 80% were seen once, and the ten largest hold less than 20%. The sequencing input was peripheral blood. Receptor source: a woman aged 80 or over with acute or convalescent COVID-19.

The rearrangement links TRBV7-9 to TRBJ1-5, with 8 positions matching TRBD1. Germline V gene lookup returns CDR1 SEHNR and CDR2 FQNEAQ (reference sequence). V dropped 5 bases and J dropped 3; count of bases not matched to a gene: 6. CDR3 size: 15 residues. The CDR3: CASSVGDRPNQPQHF. The DNA of the CDR3 is TGTGCCAGCAGCGTCGGGGACAGGCCCAATCAGCCCCAGCATTTT.

The chain has TRBV4-2 and TRBJ1-2, with 8 bases fitting TRBD1. The germline CDR1 and CDR2 sequences are LGHNA and YNFKEQ. The CDR3 contains 15 residues. Germline trimming cut 4 bases from V and 0 bases from J; bases unmatched to any gene: 4. The CDR3 here is CASSPEGQANYGYTF. The CDR3 DNA is TGTGCCAGCAGCCCGGAGGGACAGGCTAACTATGGCTACACCTTC.

The chain couples TRBV5-1 to TRBJ2-7; possibly TRBD1 for D (6 bases). This CDR3 has 13 residues. In germline, CDR1 is SGHRS, CDR2 YFSETQ. V was cut by 0 bases and J by 3 bases, with 7 bases left in between. The CDR3 reads CASSLEGGYEQYF. CDR3 bases: TGCGCCAGCAGCTTGGAAGGGGGCTACGAGCAGTACTTC.

The rearrangement uses TRBV18 and TRBJ2-7, with 9 positions matching TRBD1. Germline CDR1 KGHSH, CDR2 LQKENI. J was trimmed by 2 bases and V by 8 bases; bases with no gene match: 4. This CDR3 comprises 13 residues. CDR3 region: CASTGQGTYEQYF. The CDR3 DNA reads TGTGCCAGCACGGGACAGGGAACCTACGAGCAGTACTTC. The variable domain in full, with the rest retrieved from reference TRBV18 and TRBJ2-7, is NAGVMQNPRHLVRRRGQEARLRCSPMKGHSHVYWYRQLPEEGLKFMVYLQKENIIDESGMPKERFSAEFPKEGPSILRIQQVVRGDSAAYFCASTGQGTYEQYFGPGTRLTVT.

This clone was recorded a few times. The CDR3 loop reads CASSLALAGYYGYTF. The CDR3 region has the DNA TGTGCCAGCAGCTTAGCGCTCGCGGGCTACTATGGCTACACCTTC. This sequence joins TRBV7-2 and TRBJ1-2; D call uncertain. The CDR3 extends over 15 amino acids. Germline CDR1 reads SGHTA; CDR2 reads FQGNSA. The germline V and J ends were trimmed by 0 bases and 3 bases, with 11 bases remaining between them.

This clone was seen only a few times. This chain uses TRBV5-1 with TRBJ1-2; D is undetermined. The CDR3 has 14 residues. V was clipped by 2 bases and J by 0 bases, with 8 bases between them. Looked up from germline, CDR1 is SGHRS and CDR2 is YFSETQ. CDR3 sequence: CASSLESPNYGYTF. CDR3 sequence (DNA): TGCGCCAGCAGCTTAGAGTCTCCTAACTATGGCTACACCTTC.

The rearrangement uses TRBV10-1 and TRBJ2-2; unclear D gene. The germline V gene encodes CDR1 WNHNN and CDR2 SYGVQD (reference sequence). V shed 5 bases and J shed 7 bases, with 11 bases lying between them. The CDR3 is 13 residues long. The CDR3 loop is CASSPQVVGELFF. DNA for the CDR3: TGCGCCAGCAGTCCCCAGGTGGTCGGGGAGCTGTTTTTT.

V and J are TRBV10-3 and TRBJ1-1; D is undetermined. The V gene's germline CDR1 is ENHRY and CDR2 SYGVKD. Trimming cost V 3 bases and J 1 base, with 3 bases left between them. The CDR3 covers 12 residues. The CDR3 reads CAISDGNTEAFF. The CDR3 coding sequence is TGTGCCATCAGTGACGGGAACACTGAAGCTTTCTTT.

This clone was seen repeatedly, ten times or more. The chain employs TRBV2 and TRBJ1-1; D not certain. Germline V CDR1 and CDR2: SNHLY, FYNNEI. This CDR3 spans 12 amino acids. The V end lost 1 base, the J end lost 4 bases, and 4 bases lay between the germline ends. Here the CDR3 DNA reads TGTGCCAGCAGTGAAGACGGCACTGAAGCTTTCTTT. Translation: CASSEDGTEAFF.

The genes are TRBV6-4 and TRBJ2-3, with 9 bases fitting TRBD2. The CDR3 runs 18 residues. V shed 8 bases, J shed 3 bases, and the junction held 18 bases outside the gene matches. Germline CDR1 and CDR2: MRHNA and SNTAGT. As DNA, the CDR3 is TGTGCCAGCTTTTGGCTTTGTAGCGGGAGTATAGGAACAGATACGCAGTATTTT. Its translation is CASFWLCSGSIGTDTQYF.